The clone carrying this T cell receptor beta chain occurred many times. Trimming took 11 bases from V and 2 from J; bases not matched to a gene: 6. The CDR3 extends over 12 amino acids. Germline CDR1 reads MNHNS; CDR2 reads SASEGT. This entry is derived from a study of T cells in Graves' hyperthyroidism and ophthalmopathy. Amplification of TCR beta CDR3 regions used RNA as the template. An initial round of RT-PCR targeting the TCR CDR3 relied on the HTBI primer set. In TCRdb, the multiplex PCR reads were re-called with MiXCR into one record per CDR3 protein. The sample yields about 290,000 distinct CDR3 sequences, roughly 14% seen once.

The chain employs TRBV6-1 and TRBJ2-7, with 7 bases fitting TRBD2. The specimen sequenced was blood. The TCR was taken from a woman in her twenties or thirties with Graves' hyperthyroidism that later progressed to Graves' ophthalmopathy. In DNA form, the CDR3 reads TGTGCCGGGGGGGGGAAAACCTACGAGCAGTACTTC. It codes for CAGGGKTYEQYF.